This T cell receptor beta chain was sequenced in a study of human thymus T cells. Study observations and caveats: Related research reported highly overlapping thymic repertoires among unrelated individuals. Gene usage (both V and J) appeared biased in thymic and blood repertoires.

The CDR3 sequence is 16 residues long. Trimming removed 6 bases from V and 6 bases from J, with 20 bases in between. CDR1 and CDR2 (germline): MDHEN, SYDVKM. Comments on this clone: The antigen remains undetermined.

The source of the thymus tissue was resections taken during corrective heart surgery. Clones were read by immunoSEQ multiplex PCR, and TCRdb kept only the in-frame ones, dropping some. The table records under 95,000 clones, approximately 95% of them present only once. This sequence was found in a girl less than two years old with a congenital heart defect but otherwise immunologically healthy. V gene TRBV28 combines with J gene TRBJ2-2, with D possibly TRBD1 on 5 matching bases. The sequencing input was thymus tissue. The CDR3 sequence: CASSPTRATRPGELFF. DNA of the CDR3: TGTGCCAGCAGCCCGACCAGGGCTACCAGGCCCGGGGAGCTGTTTTTT.